There are a few counts of the clone carrying this T cell receptor (beta chain). As yet, its antigen is unknown. Before thyroid surgery, none of the patients had received any treatment. TCRdb redid the clone calls on the PCR reads using MiXCR. The table lists 34,000 or so clones, 35% of them singletons, with about 20% in the top ten. These data come from a study of metastatic and nonmetastatic thyroid tumors. Overall study results and limits: It was reported that TCR beta diversity was significantly higher in malignant thyroid tumors than benign nodules, in blood and tumor.

Germline V gene data show CDR1 as MDHEN and CDR2 as SYDVKM. This CDR3 is 16 amino acids long. Trimming cost V 3 bases and J 4 bases; bases outside gene matches: 6. The origin of this receptor is a female donor with papillary thyroid cancer or a benign thyroid nodule (not recorded which). Some clones in this sample may be carry-over from other donors' samples. Material for sequencing was tumor tissue. This rearrangement joins TRBV28 to TRBJ2-2, with 9 bases fitting TRBD2. The CDR3 is CASSFQREDPTGELFF. The CDR3 bases are TGTGCCAGCAGTTTTCAGCGGGAGGACCCCACCGGGGAGCTGTTTTTT. Complete variable domain (other parts from reference TRBV28 and TRBJ2-2): DVKVTQSSRYLVKRTGEKVFLECVQDMDHENMFWYRQDPGLGLRLIYFSYDVKMKEKGDIPEGYSVSREKKERFSLILESASTNQTSMYLCASSFQREDPTGELFFGEGSRLTVL.